This TCR beta chain was identified in a study of T-cell memory formation after mild COVID-19. Findings of the study overall: Memory from before infection featured some responding clones, which suggests cross-reactive memory joined. Contracting clones from day 15 to 85 had balanced CD4/CD8; later expanders favoured CD4+. Contracting clones localized mainly to CM and EM when CD4+ and mainly to EMRA when CD8+.

Comment on this clonotype: Antigen: not known.

The authors produced TCR alpha and TCR beta cDNA libraries with sample barcodes and UMIs by 5'RACE using constant-segment primers. Using its own MiXCR run on the 5' RACE reads, TCRdb lists one record per CDR3 protein. The sample contains 250,000 to 400,000 distinct CDR3 sequences, more than 13% of which appear only once. The CDR3 length is 14 residues. The V gene's germline CDR1 is MGHRA and CDR2 YSYEKL. V lost 3 bases to trimming and J lost 9 bases, with 15 bases between them. The V and J genes are TRBV4-1 and TRBJ2-1; D perhaps matches TRBD2 (7 bases). The source material was PBMCs or a T cell subset sorted from them (not recorded which). This TCR was sampled from a man aged 18 to 35 who had mild COVID-19 (a few samples of this study predate the infection). Cell type and time point are not known. The chain's CDR3 is CASSHPGGQGEQFF. For the CDR3, the DNA is TGCGCCAGCAGCCATCCCGGGGGGCAAGGTGAGCAGTTCTTC.